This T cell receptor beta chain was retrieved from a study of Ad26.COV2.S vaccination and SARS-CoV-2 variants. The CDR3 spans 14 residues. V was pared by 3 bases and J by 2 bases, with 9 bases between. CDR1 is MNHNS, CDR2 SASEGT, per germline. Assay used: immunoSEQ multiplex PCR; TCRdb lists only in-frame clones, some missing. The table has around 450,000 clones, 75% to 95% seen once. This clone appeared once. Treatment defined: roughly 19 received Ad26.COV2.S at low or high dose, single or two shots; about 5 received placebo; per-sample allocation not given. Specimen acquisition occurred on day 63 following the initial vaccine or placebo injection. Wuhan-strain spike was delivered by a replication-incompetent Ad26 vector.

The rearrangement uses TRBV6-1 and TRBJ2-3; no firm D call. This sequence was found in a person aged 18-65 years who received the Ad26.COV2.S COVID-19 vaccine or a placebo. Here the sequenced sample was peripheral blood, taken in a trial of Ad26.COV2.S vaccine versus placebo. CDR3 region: CASSDRLATDTQYF. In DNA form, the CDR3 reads TGTGCCAGCAGTGACCGCCTCGCCACAGATACGCAGTATTTT.